This TCR beta chain originates from a study of cytomegalovirus exposure and HLA in healthy donors. Looking at the study overall: Caucasian-associated ancestry cluster membership applied to less than 85% of several hundred genotyped donors.

This clone was counted a single time. As yet, its antigen is unknown. The PCR used 60 Vbeta and 13 Jbeta primers. Some clones are missing from TCRdb's copy, which holds only in-frame ones; the method was immunoSEQ multiplex PCR. This sample has some 150,000 clones, with about 80% found just once. Trimming stripped 6 bases from V and 6 bases from J, with 9 bases between. Germline assignment: CDR1 MNHNS and CDR2 SASEGT. This CDR3 spans 12 amino acids. General study findings and limits: Later genetic work tied a missense DCLRE1C variant to beta-chain V and J trimming.

The sample consisted of PBMCs. The receptor's source is a woman aged 40 to 49 in good health and CMV-seronegative. This chain connects TRBV6-1 to TRBJ2-1, with TRBD2 as a possible D gene (6 bases). CDR3 amino acids: CASRKLANEQFF. The DNA for the CDR3 is TGTGCCAGCAGAAAACTAGCCAATGAGCAGTTCTTC.